Presented here are 8 T cell receptor beta chains from one specimen sequenced in a study of blood T cell repertoires in COVID-19. This table comes from immunoSEQ multiplex PCR, and its TCRdb copy is limited to in-frame clones, with some not included. The repertoire holds hundreds of thousands of clones, with more than 75% as singletons. Sequencing was done on a sample of peripheral blood. The receptors shown here come from a man in his sixties with acute or convalescent COVID-19.

This chain connects TRBV5-1 to TRBJ2-5; 9 bases are a match to TRBD2. CDR3 size: 14 residues. Germline V gene sequence: CDR1 SGHRS, CDR2 YFSETQ. Trimming cost V 3 bases and J 5 bases; bases outside gene matches: 5. The CDR3 DNA is TGCGCCAGCAGCTCTGAGCGGGGGGAGGAGACCCAGTACTTC. Protein product: CASSSERGEETQYF. Complete variable domain (other parts from reference TRBV5-1 and TRBJ2-5): KAGVTQTPRYLIKTRGQQVTLSCSPISGHRSVSWYQQTPGQGLQFLFEYFSETQRNKGNFPGRFSGRQFSNSRSEMNVSTLELGDSALYLCASSSERGEETQYFGPGTRLLVL.

This clone was picked up one time. This chain uses TRBV3-1 (or the pseudogene TRBV3-2) with TRBJ2-5, with 7 bases matching TRBD2. Looked up from germline, CDR1 is LGHDT and CDR2 is YNNKEL (reference sequence). The CDR3 runs 15 residues. V was pared by 1 base and J by 5 bases, with 7 bases of the junction left unmatched. The CDR3 region has the DNA TGTGCCAGCAGCCAAGGTCGGGGGGAGGGGGAGACCCAGTACTTC. Its translation is CASSQGRGEGETQYF.

The chain recombines TRBV3-1 (or the pseudogene TRBV3-2) with TRBJ2-2, with a weak D call TRBD1 (6 bases). Trimming took off 6 bases at V and 4 bases at J, with 27 bases between the two ends. CDR1 is LGHDT and CDR2 is YNNKEL in the germline V gene (reference sequence). The CDR3 is 19 amino acids. CDR3 loop: CASRTSPGHARGGTGELFF. The DNA of the CDR3 is TGTGCCAGCAGAACGTCCCCGGGACACGCCCGCGGTGGCACCGGGGAGCTGTTTTTT.

This chain uses TRBV6-5 with TRBJ1-5; 9 nucleotides line up with TRBD1. CDR3 length equals 15 residues. CDR1 is MNHEY and CDR2 is SVGAGI in the germline V gene. Losses at the gene ends were 6 bases for V and 1 base for J; bases not matched to a gene: 4. CDR3 in DNA: TGTGCCAGCAGCCCAGACAGGGGGAGCAATCAGCCCCAGCATTTT. Translation gives CASSPDRGSNQPQHF.

The chain is built from TRBV5-8 and TRBJ2-2; D perhaps matches TRBD1 (6 bases). V was shortened by 0 bases and J by 5 bases, with 14 bases between the two germline ends. The length of the CDR3 is 16 residues. Germline lookup yields CDR1 SGHTS and CDR2 YDEGEE. The CDR3 protein is CASSLDWAGVTGELFF. In DNA form, the CDR3 reads TGTGCCAGCAGCTTGGATTGGGCAGGGGTAACCGGGGAGCTGTTTTTT.

This clone was seen just once. This sequence joins TRBV6-6 and TRBJ1-2; D not certain. Between the trimmed V and J ends, which lost 8 bases and 3 bases, there was a span of 7 bases. The CDR3 length is 11 residues. Per germline, CDR1 MNHNY and CDR2 SVGAGI (reference sequence). In nucleotides, the CDR3 is TGTGCCAGCCGTACGGACTATGGCTACACCTTC. Its translation is CASRTDYGYTF.

The rearrangement links TRBV15 to TRBJ2-2; the match to TRBD1 covers 8 bases. Germline CDR1 and CDR2: LNHNV and YYDKDF (reference sequence). The CDR3 is 16 residues long. Germline trimming cut 5 bases from V and 4 bases from J; bases unmatched to any gene: 9. The CDR3 here is CATSELLGTGTGELFF. In DNA form, the CDR3 reads TGTGCCACCAGCGAGCTCCTCGGGACAGGCACCGGGGAGCTGTTTTTT.

V and J are TRBV6-2 or TRBV6-3 and TRBJ1-1; 7 positions agree with TRBD1. The CDR3 is made up of 15 amino acids. Germline assignment: CDR1 MNHEY and CDR2 SVGEGT. V was clipped by 2 bases and J by 5 bases; unmatched bases: 8. Here the CDR3 reads CASSYAAGGGTEAFF. The CDR3 nucleotides are TGTGCCAGCAGTTACGCGGCAGGGGGAGGAACTGAAGCTTTCTTT.